These 9 T cell receptor beta chains came from one sample sequenced in a study of T cell responses to AZD1222 COVID-19 vaccine. Generated by immunoSEQ multiplex PCR, the TCRdb table keeps only in-frame clones and is missing some. In the table there are about 70,000 clones, nearly 90% of which are singletons. This specimen was peripheral blood, taken on day 0 of MenACWY control vaccination. These receptors were taken from an adult in good health.

The V gene is TRBV11-2, the J gene TRBJ1-6, with D unclear. The V and J ends lost 6 bases and 7 bases respectively, with 13 bases between them. CDR3 length: 14 amino acids. The germline gives CDR1 SGHAT, CDR2 FQNNGV. CDR3 DNA sequence: TGTGCCAGCAGTGGAGAGCAGCACAATTCACCCCTCCACTTT. It translates to CASSGEQHNSPLHF.

CDR3 amino acids: CASSLPLRGGISGYTF. CDR3 bases: TGTGCCAGCAGCTTACCCCTCCGAGGGGGGATATCTGGCTACACCTTC. This sequence joins TRBV5-5 and TRBJ1-2, with D perhaps TRBD1 (6 bases). The V and J ends lost 2 bases and 7 bases respectively, with 21 bases between them. The CDR3 extends over 16 amino acids. Germline CDR1 and CDR2: SGHKS and YYEKEE (reference sequence).

The chain has TRBV30 and TRBJ2-6; maybe TRBD2 (5 bases). Deletions cut 8 bases from V and 4 bases from J, with 12 bases between. This CDR3 is built from 13 residues. From germline, CDR1 is GTSNPN and CDR2 SVGIG (reference sequence). The CDR3 is CALTGYGANVLTF. The CDR3 bases are TGTGCCCTGACGGGGTACGGGGCCAACGTCCTGACTTTC.

The chain has TRBV5-6 and TRBJ2-3; TRBD1 aligns across 9 bases. This CDR3 comprises 16 residues. V lost 0 bases, J lost 2 bases, and 4 bases stayed unmatched. Per germline, CDR1 SGHDT and CDR2 YYEEEE. The DNA of the CDR3 is TGTGCCAGCAGCTTGGCCTGGACAGGGGTCACAGATACGCAGTATTTT. Translating gives CASSLAWTGVTDTQYF. Filled out from reference TRBV5-6 and TRBJ2-3, the complete variable domain reads DAGVTQSPTHLIKTRGQQVTLRCSPKSGHDTVSWYQQALGQGPQFIFQYYEEEERQRGNFPDRFSGHQFPNYSSELNVNALLLGDSALYLCASSLAWTGVTDTQYFGPGTRLTVL.

The chain carries TRBV29-1 and TRBJ1-1; TRBD1 is a possible D gene (6 bases). Trimming removed 7 bases at V and 0 bases at J, with 9 bases between. Germline V lookup: CDR1 SQVTM, CDR2 ANQGSEA. CDR3 length: 12 amino acids. The chain's CDR3 is CSGNRVNTEAFF. The CDR3 coding sequence is TGCAGCGGAAACAGGGTGAACACTGAAGCTTTCTTT.

The chain combines TRBV4-3 with TRBJ2-2; no definite D call. The V gene's germline CDR1 is LGHNA and CDR2 YSLEER. V was trimmed by 0 bases and J by 4 bases, leaving 6 bases between them. The CDR3 extends over 14 amino acids. The CDR3 nucleotides are TGCGCCAGCAGCCAAGACTCTATCACCGGGGAGCTGTTTTTT. This translates into CASSQDSITGELFF.

The CDR3 sequence: CSVGGLNTEAFF. CDR3 bases: TGCAGCGTTGGAGGCTTGAACACTGAAGCTTTCTTT. The chain combines TRBV29-1 with TRBJ1-1, with D unresolved. The CDR3 sequence is 12 residues long. Germline V gene sequence: CDR1 SQVTM, CDR2 ANQGSEA. V was shortened by 4 bases and J by 0 bases, with 6 bases between the two germline ends.

The chain employs TRBV7-9 and TRBJ2-5, with TRBD2 matching 7 bases. This CDR3 has 13 amino acids. The V gene end was trimmed by 6 bases and the J gene end by 2 bases; junction bases not matched to a gene: 3. The germline gives CDR1 SEHNR, CDR2 FQNEAQ (reference sequence). This CDR3 reads CASSRREQETQYF. CDR3 nucleotides: TGTGCCAGCAGTCGGCGGGAGCAAGAGACCCAGTACTTC.

V and J are TRBV2 and TRBJ2-1; no clear D gene. Trimming removed 7 bases from V and 5 bases from J, with 18 bases in between. CDR3 length: 15 residues. Germline CDR1 is SNHLY and CDR2 is FYNNEI. CDR3 sequence: CASKGSLTPDNEQFF. In DNA, the CDR3 is TGTGCCAGCAAGGGTTCGTTGACGCCGGACAATGAGCAGTTCTTC.